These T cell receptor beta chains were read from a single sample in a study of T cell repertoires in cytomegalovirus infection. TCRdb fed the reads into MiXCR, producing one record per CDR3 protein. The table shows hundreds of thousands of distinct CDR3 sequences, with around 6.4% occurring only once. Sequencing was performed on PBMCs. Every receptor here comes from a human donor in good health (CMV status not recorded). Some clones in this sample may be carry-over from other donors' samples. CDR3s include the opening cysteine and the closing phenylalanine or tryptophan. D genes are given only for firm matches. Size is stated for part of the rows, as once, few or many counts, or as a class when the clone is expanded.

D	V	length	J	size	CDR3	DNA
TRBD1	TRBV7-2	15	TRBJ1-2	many	CASSLGGQERDGYTF	TGTGCCAGCAGCTTAGGGGGACAGGAAAGAGATGGCTACACCTTC
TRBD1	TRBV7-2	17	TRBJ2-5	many	CASSSPTGQAYQETQYF	TGTGCCAGCAGTTCTCCTACTGGACAGGCTTACCAAGAGACCCAGTACTTC
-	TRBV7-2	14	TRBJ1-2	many	CASSLSGADYGYTF	TGTGCCAGCAGCTTATCAGGGGCGGACTATGGCTACACCTTC
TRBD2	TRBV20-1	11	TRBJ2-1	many	CSAVSGNEQFF	TGCAGTGCAGTTAGCGGGAATGAGCAGTTCTTC
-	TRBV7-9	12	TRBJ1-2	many	CASSFWGGGYTF	TGTGCCAGCAGCTTTTGGGGTGGTGGCTACACCTTC
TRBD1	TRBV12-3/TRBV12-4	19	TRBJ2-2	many	CASSRIWGTGRSEPGELFF	TGTGCCAGCAGTCGTATCTGGGGGACAGGGCGGTCCGAGCCCGGGGAGCTGTTTTTT
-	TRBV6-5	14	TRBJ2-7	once	CASSRTDSSYEQYF	TGTGCCAGCAGTCGGACAGACAGCTCCTACGAGCAGTACTTC
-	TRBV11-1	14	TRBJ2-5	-	CASSPRRQQETQYF	TGTGCCAGCAGCCCAAGAAGACAGCAAGAGACCCAGTACTTC
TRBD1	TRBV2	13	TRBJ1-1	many	CASRGTGRTEAFF	TGTGCCAGCAGGGGGACAGGAAGAACTGAAGCTTTCTTT
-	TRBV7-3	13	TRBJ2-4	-	CASSSRTENIQYF	TGTGCCAGCAGCTCACGGACAGAAAACATTCAGTACTTC
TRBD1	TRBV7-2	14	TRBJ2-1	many	CASTVGTEENEQFF	TGTGCCAGCACCGTCGGGACAGAAGAGAATGAGCAGTTCTTC
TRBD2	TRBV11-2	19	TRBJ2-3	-	CASQIKRTSGRGKPDTQYF	TGTGCCAGCCAAATTAAAAGGACGAGCGGGAGGGGGAAACCAGATACGCAGTATTTT
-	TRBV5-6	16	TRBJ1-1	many	CASSLEDTRPSTEAFF	TGTGCCAGCAGCTTGGAGGACACCCGACCCAGCACTGAAGCTTTCTTT
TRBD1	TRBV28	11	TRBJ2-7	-	CASSPDREQYF	TGTGCCAGCAGTCCGGACAGGGAGCAGTACTTC
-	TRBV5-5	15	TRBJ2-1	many	CASSLDGRAYNEQFF	TGTGCCAGCAGCTTGGATGGTAGGGCCTACAATGAGCAGTTCTTC
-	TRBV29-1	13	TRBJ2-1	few	CSVGGTDYNEQFF	TGCAGCGTTGGTGGGACTGATTACAATGAGCAGTTCTTC
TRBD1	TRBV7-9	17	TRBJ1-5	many	CASTVGGTGYSNQPQHF	TGTGCCAGCACCGTAGGGGGGACAGGATATAGCAATCAGCCCCAGCATTTT
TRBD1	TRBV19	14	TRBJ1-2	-	CASSTWTGRDGYTF	TGTGCCAGTAGTACATGGACAGGGAGAGATGGCTACACCTTC
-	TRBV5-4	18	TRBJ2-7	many	CASSIGTHPVLSSYEQYF	TGTGCCAGCAGCATCGGGACTCACCCCGTCCTGAGCTCCTACGAGCAGTACTTC
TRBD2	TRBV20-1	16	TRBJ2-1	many	CSATGLAENSYNEQFF	TGCAGTGCCACCGGCCTAGCGGAAAACTCCTACAATGAGCAGTTCTTC
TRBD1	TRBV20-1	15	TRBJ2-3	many	CSASGTGAVTDTQYF	TGCAGTGCTTCCGGGACAGGGGCCGTCACAGATACGCAGTATTTT
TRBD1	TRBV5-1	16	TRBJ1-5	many	CASSPGTADWVKPQHF	TGCGCCAGCAGCCCAGGGACAGCGGATTGGGTGAAGCCCCAGCATTTT
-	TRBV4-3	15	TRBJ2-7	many	CASSPNSLTSYEQYF	TGCGCCAGCAGCCCAAACAGTTTAACCTCCTACGAGCAGTACTTC
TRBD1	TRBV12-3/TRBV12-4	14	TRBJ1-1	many	CASRLGTENTEAFF	TGTGCCAGCAGACTCGGGACAGAGAACACTGAAGCTTTCTTT
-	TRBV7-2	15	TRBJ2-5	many	CASSLAYSRQETQYF	TGTGCCAGCAGCTTAGCTTACTCGAGGCAAGAGACCCAGTACTTC
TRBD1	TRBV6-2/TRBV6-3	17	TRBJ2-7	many	CASSYPLGQGADYEQYF	TGTGCCAGCAGTTACCCCTTGGGACAGGGGGCCGACTACGAGCAGTACTTC
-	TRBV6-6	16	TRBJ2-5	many	CASSYSGAGGQETQYF	TGTGCCAGCAGTTACTCGGGGGCTGGAGGACAAGAGACCCAGTACTTC
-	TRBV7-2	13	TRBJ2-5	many	CASRNGALETQYF	TGTGCCAGCAGGAATGGGGCTCTTGAGACCCAGTACTTC
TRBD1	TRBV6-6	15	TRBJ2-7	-	CASRLTEQGPYEQYF	TGTGCCAGCAGACTTACGGAACAGGGGCCCTACGAGCAGTACTTC
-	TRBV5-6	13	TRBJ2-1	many	CASSVGQNNEQFF	TGTGCCAGCAGCGTCGGACAGAACAATGAGCAGTTCTTC
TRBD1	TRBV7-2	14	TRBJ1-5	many	CASSVQGGDQPQHF	TGTGCCAGCAGCGTACAGGGGGGAGATCAGCCCCAGCATTTT
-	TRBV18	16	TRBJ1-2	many	CASSPKRGQTNYGYTF	TGTGCCAGCTCACCCAAGAGGGGACAAACGAACTATGGCTACACCTTC
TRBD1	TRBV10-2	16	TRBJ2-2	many	CASSESTGVNTGELFF	TGCGCCAGCAGTGAGTCGACAGGGGTGAACACCGGGGAGCTGTTTTTT
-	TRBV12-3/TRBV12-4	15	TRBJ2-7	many	CASRYSRFEGYEQYF	TGTGCCAGCAGGTACTCCAGGTTTGAGGGCTACGAGCAGTACTTC
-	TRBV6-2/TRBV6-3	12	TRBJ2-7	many	CASSNNPYEQYF	TGTGCCAGCAGCAACAATCCCTACGAGCAGTACTTC
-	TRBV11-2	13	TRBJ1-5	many	CASSRTQVKPQHF	TGTGCCAGCAGCAGGACCCAAGTCAAGCCCCAGCATTTT
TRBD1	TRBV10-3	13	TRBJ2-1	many	CAITGGDYNEQFF	TGTGCCATAACAGGGGGAGATTACAATGAGCAGTTCTTC
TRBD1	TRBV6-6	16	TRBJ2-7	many	CASSSESRDRPYEQYF	TGTGCCAGCAGTTCCGAATCGCGGGACAGGCCATACGAGCAGTACTTC
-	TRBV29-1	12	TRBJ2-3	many	CSVEDRGDTQYF	TGCAGCGTTGAAGATCGGGGGGATACGCAGTATTTT
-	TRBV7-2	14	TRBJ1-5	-	CASSLKGWDQPQHF	TGTGCCAGCAGCTTAAAGGGGTGGGATCAGCCCCAGCATTTT
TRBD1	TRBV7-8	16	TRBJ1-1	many	CASSFLTGGGSPEAFF	TGTGCCAGCAGCTTCCTGACAGGGGGAGGTTCGCCTGAAGCTTTCTTT
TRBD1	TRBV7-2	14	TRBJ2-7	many	CASSVRQGSYEQYF	TGTGCCAGCAGCGTCCGACAGGGTTCCTACGAGCAGTACTTC
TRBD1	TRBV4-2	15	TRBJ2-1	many	CASSQVRQGGNEQFF	TGTGCCAGCAGCCAAGTTCGACAGGGCGGCAATGAGCAGTTCTTC
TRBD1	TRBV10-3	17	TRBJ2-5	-	CAISPRRDRGRVETQYF	TGTGCCATCAGTCCACGGAGGGACAGGGGGCGAGTGGAGACCCAGTACTTC
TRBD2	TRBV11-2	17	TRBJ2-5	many	CASSFGEAGVYQETQYF	TGTGCCAGCAGCTTCGGGGAAGCGGGGGTGTACCAAGAGACCCAGTACTTC
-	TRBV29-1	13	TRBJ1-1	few	CSVAGRLNTEAFF	TGCAGCGTGGCGGGGAGACTGAACACTGAAGCTTTCTTT
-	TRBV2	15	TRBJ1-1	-	CASKSWELMNTEAFF	TGTGCCAGCAAAAGTTGGGAGCTTATGAACACTGAAGCTTTCTTT
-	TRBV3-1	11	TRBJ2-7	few	CASSQQGEQYF	TGTGCCAGCAGCCAACAGGGCGAGCAGTACTTC
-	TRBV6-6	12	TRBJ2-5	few	CASSPSTETQYF	TGTGCCAGCAGTCCCAGTACAGAGACCCAGTACTTC
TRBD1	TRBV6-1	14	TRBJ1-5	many	CASSLQGEWQPQHF	TGTGCCAGCAGCCTACAGGGGGAATGGCAGCCCCAGCATTTT
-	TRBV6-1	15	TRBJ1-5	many	CASRMAGTVSQPQHF	TGTGCCAGCAGGATGGCAGGGACGGTCAGTCAGCCCCAGCATTTT
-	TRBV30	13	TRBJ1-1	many	CAWSATGNTEAFF	TGTGCCTGGAGTGCAACAGGGAACACTGAAGCTTTCTTT